This T cell receptor (beta chain) was observed in a study of glioma-infiltrating T cells. Findings of the study overall: Above-expected tissue-blood divergence occurred in all gliomas, most in low-grade ones. Only very few CDR3 sequences appeared in both tissue and blood.

On this clonotype: The antigen is undetermined.

Amplification of TCR alpha and beta CDR3 regions from RNA used iRepertoire nested multiplex PCR. One entry per CDR3 protein, called by TCRdb with MiXCR from the multiplex PCR reads. The sample consists of roughly 120,000 distinct CDR3 sequences, roughly 23% of them appearing once. This CDR3 is 13 amino acids long. The germline V gene encodes CDR1 SGHNT and CDR2 YYREEE (reference sequence). V was pared by 0 bases and J by 6 bases, with 10 bases between. The sequenced sample was glioma tissue, nonneoplastic brain tissue, or PBMCs (not recorded which). The sequence was collected from a human donor with low-grade glioma or glioblastoma, undergoing nonglioma brain surgery, or in good health (not recorded which). This chain uses TRBV5-4 with TRBJ2-7; D is unclear. The CDR3 DNA follows: TGTGCCAGCAGCTTGGGTTTTGGATTCGAGCAGTACTTC. As protein: CASSLGFGFEQYF.